Presented here are 27 T cell receptor beta chains from one specimen sequenced in a study of blood T cells in healthy people across ages. It was with a sample-barcoded 5' primer and a J-beta primer mix that a second PCR of roughly 6 to 11 cycles was run. TCRdb re-derived calls from the 5' RACE reads in MiXCR, one entry per CDR3 protein. This sample has some 670,000 distinct CDR3 sequences; around 52% occur once, and the top ten carry approximately 12%. The sequencing sample was made of blood. Receptor source: a woman over 75 in good health.

V is TRBV20-1 and J is TRBJ2-7; D possibly corresponds to TRBD2 (6 bases). Trimming cost V 3 bases and J 3 bases, with 15 bases left between them. The CDR3 is 14 amino acids. The germline V gene has CDR1 DFQATT and CDR2 SNEGSKA (reference sequence). CDR3 amino acids: CSASAGTDVYEQYF. For the CDR3, the DNA is TGCAGTGCTAGTGCCGGGACTGACGTCTACGAGCAGTACTTC.

This chain uses TRBV7-9 with TRBJ2-7, with TRBD1 as a possible D gene (5 bases). Germline V gene data show CDR1 as SEHNR and CDR2 as FQNEAQ (reference sequence). Trimming took 5 bases from V and 7 from J, leaving 24 bases between them. The CDR3 sequence is 16 residues long. CDR3 residues: CASSPLGKRSDNEQYF. The CDR3, as DNA: TGTGCCAGCAGCCCATTGGGCAAGAGGTCGGACAATGAGCAGTACTTC.

The CDR3 coding sequence is TGCAGCGTTGAGAAGACTAGCCTCCGCACAGATACGCAGTATTTT. Translation: CSVEKTSLRTDTQYF. The V gene is TRBV29-1, the J gene TRBJ2-3; 7 nucleotides line up with TRBD2. Germline trimming cut 3 bases from V and 1 base from J; bases unmatched to any gene: 7. CDR1 is SQVTM and CDR2 is ANQGSEA in the germline V gene. The length of the CDR3 is 15 residues.

This clonotype was seen a few times. This sequence joins TRBV19 and TRBJ1-6; D unresolved. Per the germline V gene, CDR1 is LNHDA and CDR2 is SQIVND (reference sequence). This CDR3 region has 13 residues. Trimming shortened V by 0 bases and J by 11 bases, and 8 bases separated the two germline ends. CDR3 nucleotide sequence: TGTGCCAGTAGTATAGAACCGACAACACCCCTCCACTTT. Translating it yields CASSIEPTTPLHF. The whole variable domain, remainder taken from reference TRBV19 and TRBJ1-6, is DGGITQSPKYLFRKEGQNVTLSCEQNLNHDAMYWYRQDPGQGLRLIYYSQIVNDFQKGDIAEGYSVSREKKESFPLTVTSAQKNPTAFYLCASSIEPTTPLHFGNGTRLTVT.

The chain couples TRBV4-3 to TRBJ2-7; tentatively, D is TRBD1 (6 bases). Germline V lookup: CDR1 LGHNA, CDR2 YSLEER. The V end lost 3 bases, the J end lost 3 bases, and 15 bases lay between the germline ends. The CDR3 totals 15 residues. CDR3 sequence: CASSQNRAPIYEQYF. The CDR3 bases are TGCGCCAGCAGCCAGAACAGGGCACCTATCTACGAGCAGTACTTC.

In the case of this clonotype: This may be a read error, as it is one base from a much larger clone. This chain joins TRBV15 and TRBJ1-4, with D possibly matching TRBD1 (5 bases). From germline, CDR1 is LNHNV and CDR2 YYDKDF (reference sequence). The CDR3 loop spans 21 amino acids. The CDR3 DNA sequence: TGTGTCACCAGCAGAGATATTTGGAGGGGCCCTGCGGGATCGGGTAATGAAAAACTGTTTTTT. Amino acids: CVTSRDIWRGPAGSGNEKLFF.

This clonotype was counted only a few times. This sequence may be a read error, since a much larger clone differs from it by one base. The rearrangement joins TRBV5-1 to TRBJ2-5; D might be TRBD2 (5 bases). This CDR3 spans 14 amino acids. Germline V gene sequence: CDR1 SGHRS, CDR2 YFSETQ. V was cut by 6 bases and J by 4 bases, with 16 bases left in between. The CDR3 nucleotides are TGCGCCAGCACCGACTGGACTGTAGGAGAGACCCAGTACTTC. Its protein product is CASTDWTVGETQYF.

This clonotype was recorded many times. This chain connects TRBV7-3 to TRBJ2-4, with 7 bases matching TRBD2. The junction had 2 bases not matched to a gene; V was cut back by 3 bases and J by 6 bases. Per the germline V gene, CDR1 is SGHTA and CDR2 is FQGTGA. CDR3 length: 13 residues. The CDR3 is CASSFGRGNIQYF. CDR3 sequence (DNA): TGTGCCAGCAGCTTTGGGAGGGGAAACATTCAGTACTTC.

This clonotype was observed a handful of times. This sequence joins TRBV29-1 and TRBJ1-2; 8 bases line up with TRBD1. The CDR3 length is 13 residues. Germline loops: CDR1 SQVTM, CDR2 ANQGSEA. Germline trimming cut 3 bases from V and 5 bases from J; bases unmatched to any gene: 5. DNA of the CDR3: TGCAGCGTTGACCCAGGGGGCGTTTATGGCTACACCTTC. This encodes CSVDPGGVYGYTF.

This clonotype appeared many times. The germline gene is not matched at one end of the junction; a read error may be the cause. V gene TRBV7-2 combines with J gene TRBJ1-5; unclear D gene. This CDR3 is 12 amino acids long. Germline V gives CDR1 SGHTA, CDR2 FQGNSA. The CDR3 protein is CASSLAGQPQHF. For the CDR3, the DNA is TGCGCCAGCAGCTTGGCGGGTCAGCCCCAGCATTTT.

On this clonotype: A much larger clone differs from this one at a single base, so this may be a read error. The genes are TRBV11-2 and TRBJ2-5, with 8 bases identical to TRBD2. The germline V gene encodes CDR1 SGHAT and CDR2 FQNNGV. The CDR3 length is 15 residues. V shed 1 base, J shed 2 bases, and the junction held 3 bases outside the gene matches. The CDR3 DNA is TGTGCCAGCAGCTTAGGACTAGCGCGTCAAGAGACCCAGTACTTC. It yields the protein CASSLGLARQETQYF.

Note on this clonotype: One base away lies a much larger clone, so this may be a sequencing read error. CDR3 in DNA: TGTACCAGCAGCGTGGGGGGAAACATTCAGTACTTC. Translating it yields CTSSVGGNIQYF. The chain couples TRBV9 to TRBJ2-4; D possibly corresponds to TRBD2 (6 bases). This CDR3 has 12 amino acids. The germline CDR1 and CDR2 sequences are SGDLS and YYNGEE.

On this clonotype itself: A much larger clone lies a single base off, so this may be a read error. The chain recombines TRBV29-1 with TRBJ2-4; D perhaps matches TRBD2 (6 bases). The end of the DNA is better explained by TRBJ2-7, so the J call may be wrong. Germline V gene lookup returns CDR1 SQVTM and CDR2 ANQGSEA. This CDR3 contains 12 residues. Here the CDR3 DNA reads TGCAGCATTGCGGGGAACGCCTACGAGCAGTACTTC. This translates into CSIAGNAYEQYF.

The rearrangement uses TRBV29-1 and TRBJ1-2; maybe TRBD1 (6 bases). This CDR3 spans 13 amino acids. V was shortened by 3 bases and J by 1 base, with 9 bases between the two germline ends. Looked up from germline, CDR1 is SQVTM and CDR2 is ANQGSEA. CDR3 in amino acids: CSVERTVNYGYTF. The CDR3 DNA reads as TGCAGCGTTGAGAGGACAGTTAACTATGGCTACACCTTC.

This clonotype was seen at least ten times. The chain combines TRBV20-1 with TRBJ2-6; 7 bases are shared with TRBD1. Trimming removed 2 bases from V and 0 bases from J; junction bases left unmatched: 7. CDR3 length: 17 residues. Germline lookup yields CDR1 DFQATT and CDR2 SNEGSKA (reference sequence). CDR3 sequence: CSARKTGILSGANVLTF. The CDR3 DNA sequence: TGCAGTGCTAGAAAGACAGGGATACTCTCTGGGGCCAACGTCCTGACTTTC.

Concerning this clonotype itself: Just one base apart from a much larger clone, this may be a read error. This chain connects TRBV5-1 to TRBJ2-5; the D gene is possibly TRBD2 (8 bases). V shed 4 bases and J shed 11 bases, with 30 bases lying between them. The CDR3 has 17 amino acids. Germline V CDR1 and CDR2: SGHRS, YFSETQ. The CDR3 spells CASSPGGTDLPGNTQYF. The CDR3 coding sequence is TGCGCCAGCAGCCCGGGAGGGACAGACCTACCGGGAAACACTCAGTACTTC.

This clonotype was counted between two and nine times. A single base separates this from a much larger clone, so it may be a read error. This sequence joins TRBV6-5 and TRBJ1-4, with a weak D call TRBD1 (6 bases). V lost 5 bases to trimming and J lost 8 bases, with 15 bases between them. CDR3 length: 14 amino acids. Germline V gene data show CDR1 as MNHEY and CDR2 as SVGAGI. The CDR3 protein is CASSVDSFSEKLFF. The CDR3 bases are TGTGCCAGCAGTGTGGACAGCTTCAGCGAAAAACTGTTTTTT.

The V gene is TRBV7-2, the J gene TRBJ1-2, with D possibly matching TRBD1 (5 bases). Germline V gene lookup returns CDR1 SGHTA and CDR2 FQGNSA. The CDR3 covers 16 residues. V was shortened by 2 bases and J by 4 bases, with 17 bases between the two germline ends. The CDR3 region is CASSLSQGAMSYGYTF. Written as DNA, the CDR3 is TGTGCCAGCAGCTTATCCCAGGGAGCGATGAGCTATGGCTACACCTTC. Full variable domain (rest looked up from reference TRBV7-2 and TRBJ1-2): GAGVSQSPSNKVTEKGKDVELRCDPISGHTALYWYRQSLGQGLEFLIYFQGNSAPDKSGLPSDRFSAERTGGSVSTLTIQRTQQEDSAVYLCASSLSQGAMSYGYTFGSGTRLTVV.

This chain links TRBV20-1 with TRBJ1-5; 8 nucleotides agree with TRBD1. V lost 2 bases, J lost 5 bases, and 8 bases stayed unmatched. The CDR3 covers 15 residues. The germline CDR1 and CDR2 sequences are DFQATT and SNEGSKA (reference sequence). The CDR3 region is CSARLRGRFDQPQHF. Written as DNA, the CDR3 is TGCAGTGCTAGACTCAGGGGGCGATTCGATCAGCCCCAGCATTTT.

This clonotype was counted only a few times. A much larger clone differs from this one at a single base, so this may be a read error. CDR3 residues: CSPYTDAQYF. CDR3 bases: TGCAGTCCTTACACAGATGCGCAGTATTTT. This chain links TRBV20-1 with TRBJ2-3; no clear D gene. The CDR3 extends over 10 amino acids. Germline-derived CDR1 and CDR2 are DFQATT and SNEGSKA (reference sequence).

The V gene is TRBV6-6, the J gene TRBJ2-5, with no clear D. Trimming took 5 bases from V and 3 from J, leaving 10 bases between them. The CDR3 spans 13 residues. Germline V CDR1 and CDR2: MNHNY, SVGAGI (reference sequence). CDR3 loop: CASSLTPKETQYF. The CDR3, as DNA: TGTGCCAGCAGTCTTACTCCCAAAGAGACCCAGTACTTC.

This chain links TRBV4-1 with TRBJ1-1; no clear D. The CDR3 is made up of 16 amino acids. V shed 0 bases and J shed 0 bases, with 11 bases lying between them. Germline V gene lookup returns CDR1 MGHRA and CDR2 YSYEKL. CDR3 coding DNA: TGCGCCAGCAGCCAAGATGTGGTGAAAGTGAACACTGAAGCTTTCTTT. This encodes CASSQDVVKVNTEAFF.

The chain carries TRBV7-2 and TRBJ2-5, with TRBD1 as a possible D gene (5 bases). With the DNA end fitting TRBJ2-7 better, the J assignment may be wrong. Germline V gene data show CDR1 as SGHTA and CDR2 as FQGNSA. The CDR3 contains 15 residues. The CDR3 nucleotides are TGTGCCAGCAGCTTAGGATTCAGGGTCACCTACGAGCAGTACTTC. Amino acids: CASSLGFRVTYEQYF.

This clonotype showed up many times. The chain combines TRBV5-1 with TRBJ2-1, with D perhaps matching TRBD2 (5 bases). The germline V and J ends were trimmed by 0 bases and 8 bases, with 18 bases remaining between them. In germline, CDR1 is SGHRS, CDR2 YFSETQ. The CDR3 consists of 16 residues. The CDR3 DNA reads as TGCGCCAGCAGCTTGGAGGCTAGCCTCGGAGTCTATGAGCAGTTCTTC. This codes for CASSLEASLGVYEQFF.

The chain couples TRBV7-8 to TRBJ2-7; TRBD2 aligns across 10 bases. V was clipped by 5 bases and J by 4 bases; unmatched bases: 14. CDR1 and CDR2 (germline): SGHVS, FQNEAQ. CDR3 length: 17 residues. This CDR3 reads CASSTDQLAGGSYEQYF. CDR3 DNA sequence: TGTGCCAGCAGCACGGACCAATTAGCGGGAGGCTCGTACGAGCAGTACTTC.

The CDR3 loop is CASSLALRGTEAFF. The CDR3 nucleotides read TGTGCCAGCAGTTTAGCCCTCCGGGGGACTGAAGCTTTCTTT. V is TRBV27 and J is TRBJ1-1; possible D gene TRBD1, 5 bases. This CDR3 comprises 14 residues. CDR1 and CDR2 (germline): MNHEY, SMNVEV (reference sequence). The V end was cut by 2 bases, the J end by 5 bases, with 12 bases between.

In regard to this clonotype: A single base separates this from a much larger clone, so it may be a read error. V is TRBV12-3 or TRBV12-4 and J is TRBJ1-5; 8 bases fit TRBD1. The CDR3 totals 15 residues. CDR3 in amino acids: CASRSGTGSSQPQHF. The CDR3 coding sequence is TGTGCCAGCAGGTCGGGGACAGGAAGCAGTCAGCCCCAGCATTTT.